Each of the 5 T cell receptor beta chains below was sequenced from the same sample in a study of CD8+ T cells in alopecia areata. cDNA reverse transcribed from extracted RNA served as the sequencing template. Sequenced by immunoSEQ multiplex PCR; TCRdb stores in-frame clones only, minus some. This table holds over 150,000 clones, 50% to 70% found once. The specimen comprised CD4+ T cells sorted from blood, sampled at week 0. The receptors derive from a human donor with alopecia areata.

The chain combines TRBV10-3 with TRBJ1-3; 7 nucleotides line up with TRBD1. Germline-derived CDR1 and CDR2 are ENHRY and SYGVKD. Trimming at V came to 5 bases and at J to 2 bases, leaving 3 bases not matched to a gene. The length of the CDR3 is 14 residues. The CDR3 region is CAISSGTAGNTIYF. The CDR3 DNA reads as TGTGCCATCAGTTCCGGGACAGCTGGAAACACCATATATTTT.

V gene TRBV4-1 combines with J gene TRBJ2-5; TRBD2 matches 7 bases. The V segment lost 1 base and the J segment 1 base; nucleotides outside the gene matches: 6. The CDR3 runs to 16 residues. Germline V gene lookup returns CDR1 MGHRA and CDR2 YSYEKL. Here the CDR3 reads CASSQVGGGTQETQYF. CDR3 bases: TGCGCCAGCAGCCAAGTGGGGGGGGGTACCCAAGAGACCCAGTACTTC.

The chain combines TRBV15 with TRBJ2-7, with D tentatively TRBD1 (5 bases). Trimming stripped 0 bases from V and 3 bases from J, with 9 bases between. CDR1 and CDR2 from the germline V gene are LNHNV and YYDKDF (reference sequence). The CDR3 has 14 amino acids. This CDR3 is CATSRDAGNYEQYF. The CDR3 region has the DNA TGTGCCACCAGCAGAGACGCAGGGAACTACGAGCAGTACTTC.

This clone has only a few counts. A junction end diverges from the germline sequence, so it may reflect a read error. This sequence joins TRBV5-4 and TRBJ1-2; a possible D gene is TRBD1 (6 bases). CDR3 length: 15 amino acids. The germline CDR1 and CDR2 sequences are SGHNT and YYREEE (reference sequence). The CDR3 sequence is CASSLDVQGNNGYTF. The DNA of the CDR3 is TGTGCCAGCAGCTTGGACGTACAGGGTAACAATGGCTACACCTTC.

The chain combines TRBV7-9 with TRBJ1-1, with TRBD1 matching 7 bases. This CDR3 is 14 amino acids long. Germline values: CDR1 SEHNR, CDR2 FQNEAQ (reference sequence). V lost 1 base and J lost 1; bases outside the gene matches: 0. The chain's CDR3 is CASSLEGANTEAFF. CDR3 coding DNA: TGTGCCAGCAGCTTAGAGGGGGCGAACACTGAAGCTTTCTTT.